The TCR beta chain under discussion was sequenced for a study of blood T cells in healthy people across ages. The authors ran a second PCR of roughly 6 to 12 cycles using a sample-barcoded 5' primer and a J-beta primer mix. In TCRdb, the 5' RACE reads were re-called with MiXCR into one record per CDR3 protein. Of some 1.6 million distinct CDR3 sequences listed, about 32% are singletons. This TCR was recovered from a woman aged 25-40 years in good health. The specimen sequenced was blood.

CDR3 sequence reads: CASSFTDSEGTNYGYTF. For the CDR3, the DNA is TGTGCCAGCAGTTTCACGGACAGCGAAGGGACTAACTATGGCTACACCTTC. V and J are TRBV28 and TRBJ1-2; tentatively, D is TRBD1 (6 bases). Germline CDR1 MDHEN, CDR2 SYDVKM. V lost 3 bases and J 0 bases, leaving 17 bases between the germline ends. This CDR3 region has 17 residues.